The 8 T cell receptor beta chains in this list originate from one sample, sequenced in a study of identical twins. TCRdb recomputed calls from the 5' RACE reads with MiXCR, one row per CDR3 protein. The sample has roughly 710,000 distinct CDR3 sequences, 5.5% to 7.5% seen once. Sequenced input: naive T cells sorted from blood. The receptors come from a man younger than 35 in good health.

This clonotype was detected only a few times. This sequence joins TRBV28 and TRBJ2-7; D not certain. The germline CDR1 and CDR2 sequences are MDHEN and SYDVKM. The V end was cut by 2 bases, the J end by 7 bases, with 9 bases between. The CDR3 runs to 12 residues. The CDR3 here is CASSLGPEEQYF. The CDR3 DNA sequence: TGTGCCAGCAGTTTAGGTCCCGAAGAGCAGTACTTC. The full variable domain, with the rest looked up from reference TRBV28 and TRBJ2-7, is DVKVTQSSRYLVKRTGEKVFLECVQDMDHENMFWYRQDPGLGLRLIYFSYDVKMKEKGDIPEGYSVSREKKERFSLILESASTNQTSMYLCASSLGPEEQYFGPGTRLTVT.

This clonotype was recorded many times. The rearrangement links TRBV12-3 or TRBV12-4 to TRBJ1-1; D not certain. The CDR3 is made up of 14 amino acids. Between the trimmed V and J ends, which lost 0 bases and 1 base, there was a span of 6 bases. The CDR3 loop reads CASSLATPNTEAFF. CDR3 nucleotides: TGTGCCAGCAGTTTAGCTACACCGAACACTGAAGCTTTCTTT.

The genes are TRBV4-1 and TRBJ2-7, with a weak D call TRBD1 (5 bases). Trimming removed 4 bases from V and 3 bases from J, with 16 bases in between. Germline CDR1 reads MGHRA; CDR2 reads YSYEKL. This CDR3 contains 15 residues. In DNA form, the CDR3 reads TGCGCCAGCAGCCCCGTCGCAGGGTTGCACTACGAGCAGTACGTC. Translation: CASSPVAGLHYEQYV.

The table lists this clonotype with many counts. CDR3 loop: CASCRPYAYYEQYF. CDR3 bases: TGTGCCAGCTGTCGACCTTACGCGTACTACGAGCAGTACTTC. The rearrangement uses TRBV28 and TRBJ2-7; D is ambiguous. The V end lost 8 bases, the J end lost 3 bases, and 17 bases lay between the germline ends. The germline V gene has CDR1 MDHEN and CDR2 SYDVKM. The CDR3 runs 14 residues.

This clonotype was recorded many times. The chain is built from TRBV29-1 and TRBJ2-1; a weak D match, TRBD1 (5 bases). The V gene's germline CDR1 is SQVTM and CDR2 ANQGSEA. V lost 4 bases and J 7 bases, leaving 14 bases between the germline ends. This CDR3 region has 13 residues. The CDR3 DNA reads as TGCAGCGTTGCGGCAGGGTGGACGAATGAGCAGTTCTTC. As protein: CSVAAGWTNEQFF.

This clonotype was counted at least ten times. The chain joins TRBV20-1 to TRBJ2-7; the D gene is possibly TRBD1 (6 bases). Between the trimmed V and J ends, which lost 1 base and 3 bases, there was a span of 7 bases. The length of the CDR3 is 12 residues. Germline lookup yields CDR1 DFQATT and CDR2 SNEGSKA (reference sequence). CDR3 sequence (DNA): TGCAGTGCTAGAGTACAGGGCTACGAGCAGTACTTC. It is translated as CSARVQGYEQYF.

This clonotype was seen at least ten times. An end of the junction does not agree with germline; a read error may underlie this. This chain links TRBV12-3 or TRBV12-4 with TRBJ2-1; D is perhaps TRBD2 (5 bases). The CDR3 loop spans 11 amino acids. The CDR3 DNA reads TGTGCCAGCACTCCTGAGGGCCCCTTGAGCTTC. Protein: CASTPEGPLSF.

This clonotype was observed at least ten times. This chain joins TRBV20-1 and TRBJ2-7; D is perhaps TRBD2 (5 bases). Trimming left V 1 base short and J 9 bases short, with 22 bases between. This CDR3 has 15 amino acids. Germline CDR1 is DFQATT and CDR2 is SNEGSKA (reference sequence). CDR3 in amino acids: CSARGPRGALEGQYF. CDR3 bases: TGCAGTGCTAGAGGTCCCCGGGGTGCCCTAGAAGGGCAGTACTTC.